These T cell receptor beta chains were read from a single sample in a study of Ad26.COV2.S vaccination and SARS-CoV-2 variants. Generated by immunoSEQ multiplex PCR, the TCRdb table keeps only in-frame clones and is missing some. This sample has a few hundred thousand clones; roughly 80% occur once, and the top ten carry nearly 7.5%. Sample: peripheral blood, taken in a trial of Ad26.COV2.S vaccine versus placebo. Receptor source: a person between 18 and 60 years old who received the Ad26.COV2.S COVID-19 vaccine or a placebo. CDR3s include the opening cysteine and the closing phenylalanine or tryptophan. The D gene is left open where the match is weak. Clone size is given for some rows only: seen once, a few or many times, or a class if the clone is expanded.

j_gene	d_gene	v_gene	abundance	CDR3nt	CDR3aa
TRBJ2-1	TRBD2	TRBV9	-	TGTGCCAGCAGCGTAGGACTAGCGGGAGATGAAGATGAGCAGTTCTTC	CASSVGLAGDEDEQFF
TRBJ2-3	TRBD2	TRBV9	-	TGTGCCAGCAGCGTTGTCAGCGGGGGGGCCGCCGATACGCAGTATTTT	CASSVVSGGAADTQYF
TRBJ1-5	-	TRBV10-3	once	TGTGCCATCAGTGCAGGGAGTGGACAGCCCCAGCATTTT	CAISAGSGQPQHF
TRBJ1-2	TRBD1	TRBV19	-	TGTGCCAGTATGGACAGGTCTTCAAGTGGCTACACCTTC	CASMDRSSSGYTF
TRBJ2-4	-	TRBV11-2	-	TGTGCCAGCAGCTTATGGGATTCCAAAAACATTCAGTACTTC	CASSLWDSKNIQYF
TRBJ1-1	-	TRBV7-3	once	TGTGCCAGCAGCTCCCTCGGGCAGGGCACTGAAGCTTTCTTT	CASSSLGQGTEAFF
TRBJ2-1	-	TRBV3-1/TRBV3-2	-	TGTGCCAGCAGCCAAATCGCGGGTTCGAGCAATGAGCAGTTCTTC	CASSQIAGSSNEQFF
TRBJ2-7	TRBD1	TRBV9	once	TGTGCCAGCAGCGGCGGGACAGGCGGGGCCTACGAGCAGTACTTC	CASSGGTGGAYEQYF
TRBJ2-4	TRBD1	TRBV4-1	-	TGCGCCAGCAGCCAAGGGGCTTCCAGGGGGGCCAAAAACATTCAGTACTTC	CASSQGASRGAKNIQYF
TRBJ1-1	-	TRBV18	-	TGTGCCAGCTCACCACTAAGAGGAGGCACTGAAGCTTTCTTT	CASSPLRGGTEAFF
TRBJ2-7	TRBD2	TRBV10-3	-	TGTGCCATCAGTGGTGCCGGGACTAGAAGCGGCGAGCAGTACTTC	CAISGAGTRSGEQYF
TRBJ1-2	-	TRBV7-3	-	TGTGCCAGCAGCTTAGTATACGGCTATGGCTACACCTTC	CASSLVYGYGYTF
TRBJ2-7	-	TRBV7-2	-	TGTGCCAGCAGCTTAATCTACTCCTACGAGCAGTACTTC	CASSLIYSYEQYF
TRBJ2-3	TRBD2	TRBV7-7	-	TGTGCCAGCAGCTTCGGGAGGGAGGGCACAGATACGCAGTATTTT	CASSFGREGTDTQYF
TRBJ1-4	TRBD1	TRBV6-5	-	TGTGCCAGCGGCTCCCTGGGACAGGTTAGCGAAAAACTGTTTTTT	CASGSLGQVSEKLFF
TRBJ2-2	TRBD1	TRBV2	-	TGTGCCAGCAGGCGGACAGGGAACACCGGGGAGCTGTTTTTT	CASRRTGNTGELFF